Described below is a single T cell receptor (beta chain) sequence and its context. A read error may account for a junction end that differs from germline. Only patients with CD8+CD57+ cell expansion on flow cytometry were chosen for sequencing. The CDR3 sequence is 16 residues long. The germline gives CDR1 SGHVS, CDR2 FQNEAQ. This entry is derived from a study of CD8+CD57+ T cells in acquired aplastic anemia. Study-level information: The average for DNA from sorted CD4+ and CD8+ cells was 3 to 3.5 ug.

The use of genomic DNA as template underpinned the TCR beta VDJ and CDR3 profiling. TCRdb re-derived calls from the reads in MiXCR, one entry per CDR3 protein. This table has around 430,000 distinct CDR3 sequences, more than 25% appearing once. This chain uses TRBV7-8 with TRBJ2-4; TRBD1 might be the D (6 bases). Sequencing was carried out using sorted CD4+, CD8+, or CD8+CD57+ T cells (not recorded which) from PBMCs. This clonotype originated in a human donor with aplastic anemia. CDR3 sequence reads: CASSLEAGGQGNNQYF. The CDR3 DNA sequence: TGTGCCAGCAGCTTAGAGGCAGGAGGCCAGGGGAACAATCAGTACTTC. The entire variable domain, with the rest obtained from reference TRBV7-8 and TRBJ2-4, is as follows: GAGVSQSPRYKVAKRGQDVALRCDPISGHVSLFWYQQALGQGPEFLTYFQNEAQLDKSGLPSDRFFAERPEGSVSTLKIQRTQQEDSAVYLCASSLEAGGQGNNQYFGAGTRLSVL.